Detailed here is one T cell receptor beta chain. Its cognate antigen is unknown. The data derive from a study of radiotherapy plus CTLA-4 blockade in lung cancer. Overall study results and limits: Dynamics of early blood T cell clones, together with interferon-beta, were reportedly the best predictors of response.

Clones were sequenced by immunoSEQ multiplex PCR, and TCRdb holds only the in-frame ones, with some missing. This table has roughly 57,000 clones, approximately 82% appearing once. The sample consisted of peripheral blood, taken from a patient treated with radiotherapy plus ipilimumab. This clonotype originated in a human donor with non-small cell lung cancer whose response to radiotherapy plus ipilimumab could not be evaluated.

The CDR3 region has the DNA TGTGCCAGCAGCCCGGACAGGGTGCACGAGCAGTACTTC. Its translation is CASSPDRVHEQYF. The chain employs TRBV7-9 and TRBJ2-7; 8 nucleotides line up with TRBD1. The CDR3 covers 13 residues. CDR1 is SEHNR, CDR2 FQNEAQ, per germline (reference sequence). The V segment lost 5 bases and the J segment 5 bases; nucleotides outside the gene matches: 5.